A selection of T cell receptor beta chains follows, all from one sample in a study of T-cell memory formation after mild COVID-19. TCRdb passed the 5' RACE reads through MiXCR, listing each CDR3 protein once. Among a few hundred thousand distinct CDR3 sequences listed, about 16% were seen once. The sequenced sample consisted of PBMCs or a T cell subset sorted from them (not recorded which). The receptors derive from a man aged 18-30 years who had mild COVID-19 (a few samples of this study predate the infection). Cell type and time point are not known. CDR3s include the opening cysteine and the closing phenylalanine or tryptophan. The order of the fields is D gene, clone size, J gene, V gene, CDR3 protein, CDR3 DNA. A D gene is named only where the DNA matches it firmly. Some rows have no size entry. The others give once, few or many, or a class for an expanded clone.

- many TRBJ2-6 TRBV5-1 CASSPTDSGANVLTF TGCGCCAGCAGCCCTACAGACTCTGGGGCCAACGTCCTGACTTTC
- few TRBJ2-1 TRBV5-6 CASSETGPGNEQFF TGTGCCAGCAGCGAGACCGGTCCAGGGAATGAGCAGTTCTTC
TRBD1 - TRBJ1-1 TRBV7-2 CASSLVSGGATEAFF TGTGCCAGCAGCTTAGTATCAGGGGGTGCAACTGAAGCTTTCTTT
TRBD1 many TRBJ1-1 TRBV6-5 CASSYRTGGGTEAFF TGTGCCAGCAGTTACCGGACAGGGGGCGGCACTGAAGCTTTCTTT
- many TRBJ1-5 TRBV12-3/TRBV12-4 CASSLVDSGNQPQHF TGTGCCAGCAGTTTAGTTGATAGCGGCAATCAGCCCCAGCATTTT
TRBD1 few TRBJ1-2 TRBV12-3/TRBV12-4 CASSSQGTGGYTF TGTGCCAGCAGTTCCCAAGGGACAGGTGGCTACACCTTC
TRBD1 few TRBJ1-1 TRBV5-5 CASSVGTGRNTEAFF TGTGCCAGCAGCGTGGGGACAGGCCGAAACACTGAAGCTTTCTTT
- - TRBJ1-5 TRBV5-1 CASSLIGGNQPQHF TGCGCCAGCAGCTTGATAGGGGGCAATCAGCCCCAGCATTTT
- - TRBJ1-5 TRBV20-1 CSALRSLNQPQHF TGCAGTGCTCTAAGGAGCCTGAATCAGCCCCAGCATTTT
TRBD1 - TRBJ1-5 TRBV7-2 CASSHDRAGQPQHF TGTGCCAGCAGTCACGACAGGGCCGGGCAGCCCCAGCATTTT
- - TRBJ1-1 TRBV2 CASSVADGGIEAFF TGTGCCAGCAGTGTTGCCGACGGAGGGATAGAAGCTTTCTTT
- - TRBJ1-1 TRBV9 CASSATGNTEAFF TGTGCCAGCAGCGCCACAGGGAACACTGAAGCTTTCTTT
- - TRBJ2-7 TRBV18 CASSLRGASSYEQYF TGTGCCAGCTCACTGCGGGGCGCGAGCTCCTACGAGCAGTACTTC
TRBD1 - TRBJ1-1 TRBV2 CAGKDRGTEAFF TGTGCCGGAAAAGACAGGGGCACTGAAGCTTTCTTT
- - TRBJ1-2 TRBV29-1 CSVVGDRYYGYTF TGCAGCGTTGTAGGTGACAGGTACTATGGCTACACCTTC
- - TRBJ2-1 TRBV11-2 CASSRLAIWGNEQFF TGTGCCAGCAGCCGGTTAGCTATCTGGGGGAATGAGCAGTTCTTC
- few TRBJ2-5 TRBV7-8 CASSLRWAGEQETQYF TGTGCCAGCAGCCTACGGTGGGCAGGAGAACAAGAGACCCAGTACTTC
TRBD1 - TRBJ1-2 TRBV2 CASSEPRQGASLDYGYTF TGTGCCAGCAGTGAACCGAGACAGGGGGCGTCTTTGGACTATGGCTACACCTTC
- few TRBJ2-7 TRBV11-2 CASSLYLEQYF TGTGCCAGCAGCTTATACCTCGAGCAGTACTTC
TRBD2 few TRBJ2-2 TRBV14 CASTPGTSDGTGELFF TGTGCCAGCACCCCCGGGACTAGCGACGGCACCGGGGAGCTGTTTTTT
- - TRBJ2-5 TRBV5-4 CASSPRQRQETQYF TGTGCCAGCAGCCCCCGTCAGCGACAAGAGACCCAGTACTTC
TRBD1 - TRBJ1-2 TRBV7-3 CASSKDRESNYGYTF TGTGCCAGCAGCAAGGACAGGGAGTCTAACTATGGCTACACCTTC
TRBD1 - TRBJ2-3 TRBV12-3/TRBV12-4 CASSLGGGQGTDTQYF TGTGCCAGCAGTTTAGGGGGGGGACAGGGAACAGATACGCAGTATTTT
TRBD2 many TRBJ2-5 TRBV20-1 CSARERGVNQETQYF TGCAGTGCCAGAGAGCGGGGAGTAAACCAAGAGACCCAGTACTTC
TRBD1 few TRBJ2-2 TRBV7-9 CASSPNPGGRTGELFF TGTGCCAGCAGCCCGAACCCAGGGGGCAGAACCGGGGAGCTGTTTTTT
TRBD1 few TRBJ1-5 TRBV12-3/TRBV12-4 CASTEDNRGRDGPQHF TGTGCCAGCACCGAGGATAACAGGGGGCGGGATGGGCCCCAGCATTTT
- - TRBJ2-2 TRBV20-1 CSAKPGINTGELFF TGCAGTGCTAAACCGGGGATTAACACCGGGGAGCTGTTTTTT
- - TRBJ2-5 TRBV7-9 CASSSRALETQYF TGTGCCAGCAGCTCCCGGGCCTTAGAGACCCAGTACTTC
TRBD1 - TRBJ1-5 TRBV28 CASGTGGRNQPQHF TGTGCCAGCGGGACAGGGGGCCGCAATCAGCCCCAGCATTTT
- - TRBJ2-3 TRBV3-1 CASSQFGDTQYF TGTGCCAGCAGCCAATTCGGAGATACGCAGTATTTT